The present entry profiles one T cell receptor beta chain with its context. Its specificity is not known. Expressed TCRB transcripts were sequenced, since all the RNA that had been isolated was reverse transcribed. It was found that naive, central memory and regulatory T cell samples averaged about 3.57 million reads. TCRdb's copy holds only in-frame clones and misses some; the assay was immunoSEQ multiplex PCR. The sample has 250,000 to 300,000 clones; approximately 24% are singletons. The germline CDR1 and CDR2 sequences are SEHNR and FQNEAQ (reference sequence). The CDR3 runs 14 residues. With 5 bases removed from V and 4 bases from J, the gap between germline ends came to 14 bases. The sample originates from a study of beta chain features in type 1 diabetes. Study background: When patients were set against healthy donors, age, gender and cell yields were similar.

Notes on the study in general: Patients with Type 1 diabetes showed moderately but significantly shorter TCRB CDR3s in all four CD4+ subsets. Any HLA effect on TCRB rearrangement was left unresolved by small sub-analyses.

The V gene is TRBV7-9, the J gene TRBJ2-5, with D unresolved. Sequencing input: naive CD4+ T cells from blood. This sequence was found in a woman aged 25 to 45 with type 1 diabetes. The chain's CDR3 is CASSIMERGETQYF. The CDR3 coding sequence is TGTGCCAGCAGCATCATGGAAAGAGGAGAGACCCAGTACTTC.